This T cell receptor beta chain was retrieved from a study of T cells after somatic rescue of genetic block. Clones were sequenced by immunoSEQ multiplex PCR, and TCRdb holds only the in-frame ones, with some missing. Among 80,000 to 90,000 clones listed, about 87% were seen once. Germline V gene lookup returns CDR1 SEHNR and CDR2 FQNEAQ (reference sequence). The CDR3 is 15 amino acids. Trimming cost V 4 bases and J 5 bases; bases outside gene matches: 9. The sequencing input was peripheral blood mononuclear cells (PBMCs). The TCR was taken from a woman aged 18-29 years. The chain joins TRBV7-9 to TRBJ2-7, with 9 nucleotides matching TRBD1. CDR3 loop: CASSSRGTGRNEQYF. CDR3 nucleotides: TGTGCCAGCAGCTCACGGGGGACAGGGAGGAACGAGCAGTACTTC.